These T cell receptor beta chains were read from a single sample in a study of shared clonotypes between healthy human individuals. The repertoire was sequenced with immunoSEQ multiplex PCR; TCRdb's copy has only in-frame clones and lacks some. The table shows roughly 500,000 clones, with around 74% occurring only once. What was sequenced was PBMCs. Receptors were obtained from a woman aged 40 to 49 in good health. Some clones in this sample may be carry-over from other donors' samples. The CDR3 runs from the conserved cysteine through the conserved F or W. A D gene is named only where the DNA matches it firmly. The size of a clone is reported for some rows only, either as once, few or many, or as a class for expanded clones.

V gene	D gene	J gene	clone size	CDR3 DNA	CDR3 protein
TRBV2	NA	TRBJ2-2	NA	TGTGCCAGCAACCAGGGCGCGAACACCGGGGAGCTGTTTTTT	CASNQGANTGELFF
TRBV4-1	TRBD1	TRBJ1-5	NA	TGCGCCAGCAGCCAAGGGACAGGGGTACAGCCCCAGCATTTT	CASSQGTGVQPQHF
TRBV7-2	TRBD1	TRBJ1-1	NA	TGTGCCAGCAGCCCGAGGACAGGGGAAACTTACACTGAAGCTTTCTTT	CASSPRTGETYTEAFF
TRBV4-2	TRBD2	TRBJ2-1	NA	TGTGCCAGCAGCCAAGATCGTATAAGCCAGCTAGCGGGAGAAGGCAATGAGCAGTTCTTC	CASSQDRISQLAGEGNEQFF
TRBV29-1	TRBD2	TRBJ2-2	NA	TGCAGCGTTGGACTAGCGGGAGTCGGGGAGCTGTTTTTT	CSVGLAGVGELFF
TRBV7-9	NA	TRBJ1-1	NA	TGTGCCAGCAGCCCCCGGGCCCAACGTAGTGACACTGAAGCTTTCTTT	CASSPRAQRSDTEAFF
TRBV19	NA	TRBJ2-2	once	TGTGCCAGTAGTGTCGGATCACAGGGAACCGGGGAGCTGTTTTTT	CASSVGSQGTGELFF
TRBV4-3	TRBD1	TRBJ2-7	NA	TGCGCCAGCAGCCAACAGGGGGCTCCTACCTACGAGCAGTACTTC	CASSQQGAPTYEQYF
TRBV29-1	TRBD2	TRBJ2-1	NA	TGCAGCGTTGCGGGGGGTGAGCAGTTCTTC	CSVAGGEQFF
TRBV6-5	TRBD1	TRBJ2-3	few	TGTGCCAGCGGCGACAGGGGTACAGATACGCAGTATTTT	CASGDRGTDTQYF
TRBV30	NA	TRBJ2-7	once	TGTGCGGTGGCAGGGCACTACGAGCAGTACTTC	CAVAGHYEQYF
TRBV5-4	TRBD2	TRBJ2-6	NA	TGTGCCAGCAGCTGGAGCGGGAGCGCCAACTCTGGGGCCAACGTCCTGACTTTC	CASSWSGSANSGANVLTF
TRBV6-4	NA	TRBJ1-5	few	TGTGCCAGCTGGACTCAGCCCCAGCATTTT	CASWTQPQHF
TRBV10-3	TRBD1	TRBJ2-3	NA	TGTGCCATCAGGACAGGGAAATCCGCAGATACGCAGTATTTT	CAIRTGKSADTQYF
TRBV11-2	TRBD2	TRBJ2-5	NA	TGTGCCAGCAGCGGACTAGCGGGACGTTCGGTGGTACAGACCCAGTACTTC	CASSGLAGRSVVQTQYF
TRBV6-5	TRBD2	TRBJ2-7	NA	TGTGCCAGCAGTTATGAGCGGGAGGCAACCTACGAGCAGTACTTC	CASSYEREATYEQYF
TRBV28	NA	TRBJ1-1	NA	TGTGCCAGCAGTATACAGCAGGTGAACACTGAAGCTTTCTTT	CASSIQQVNTEAFF
TRBV7-9	NA	TRBJ1-2	NA	TGTGCCAGCAGCTCCTCGGACGTCCCCCCAAACTATGGCTACACCTTC	CASSSSDVPPNYGYTF
TRBV30	NA	TRBJ1-3	NA	TGTGCCTGGCAGGTCAGCTCTGGAAACACCATATATTTT	CAWQVSSGNTIYF
TRBV6-5	TRBD1	TRBJ2-7	NA	TGTGCCAGCAGTTCCCTCCCGGGACAGGGGTTGTCCGAGCAGTACTTC	CASSSLPGQGLSEQYF
TRBV19	NA	TRBJ1-1	NA	TGTGCCAGTAAGGGGGTTTTGTGGGGGACTGAAGCTTTCTTT	CASKGVLWGTEAFF
TRBV5-1	TRBD2	TRBJ2-1	few	TGCGCCAGCAGCTTGGCAGGACTAGCGACCTACAATGAGCAGTTCTTC	CASSLAGLATYNEQFF
TRBV5-1	NA	TRBJ2-7	NA	TGCGCCAGCAGCTTGGCAACCTACGAGCAGTACTTC	CASSLATYEQYF